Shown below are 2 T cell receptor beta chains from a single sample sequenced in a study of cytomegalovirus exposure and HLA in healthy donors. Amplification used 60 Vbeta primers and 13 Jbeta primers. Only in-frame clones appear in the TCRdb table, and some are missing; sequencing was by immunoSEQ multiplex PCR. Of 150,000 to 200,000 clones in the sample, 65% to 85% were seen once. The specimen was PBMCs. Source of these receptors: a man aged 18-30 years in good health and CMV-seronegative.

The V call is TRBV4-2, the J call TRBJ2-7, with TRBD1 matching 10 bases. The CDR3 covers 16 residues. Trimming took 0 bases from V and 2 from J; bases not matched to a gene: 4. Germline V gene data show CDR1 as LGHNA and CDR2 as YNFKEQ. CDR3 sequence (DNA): TGTGCCAGCAGCCAAGAAGGGGGGACAGGGGCCTACGAGCAGTACTTC. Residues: CASSQEGGTGAYEQYF.

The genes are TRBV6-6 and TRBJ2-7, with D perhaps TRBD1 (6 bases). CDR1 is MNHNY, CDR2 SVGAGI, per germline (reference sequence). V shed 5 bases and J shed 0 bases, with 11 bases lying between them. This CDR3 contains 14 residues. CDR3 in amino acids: CASSRGQGSYEQYF. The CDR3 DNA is TGTGCCAGCAGTCGGGGACAAGGCTCCTACGAGCAGTACTTC.